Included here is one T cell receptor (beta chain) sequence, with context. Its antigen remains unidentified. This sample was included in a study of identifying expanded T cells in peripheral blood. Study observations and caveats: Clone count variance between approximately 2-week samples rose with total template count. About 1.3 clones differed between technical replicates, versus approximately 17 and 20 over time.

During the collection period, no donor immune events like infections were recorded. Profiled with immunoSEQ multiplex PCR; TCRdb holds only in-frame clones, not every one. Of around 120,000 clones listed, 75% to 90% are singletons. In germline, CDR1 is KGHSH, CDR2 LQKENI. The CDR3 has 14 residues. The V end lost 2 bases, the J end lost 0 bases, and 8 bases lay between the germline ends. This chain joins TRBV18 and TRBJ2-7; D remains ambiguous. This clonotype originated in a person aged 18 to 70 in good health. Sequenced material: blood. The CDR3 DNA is TGTGCCAGCTCACCAACAGACATCTCCTACGAGCAGTACTTC. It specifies CASSPTDISYEQYF.